The TCR beta chain under discussion was sequenced for a study of blood T cell repertoires in COVID-19. About the study: Samples came from the United States, Italy and Spain, spanning acute and convalescent COVID-19. PBMCs, B-cell-depleted T cells, or T cells provided the cDNA or gDNA that made up the material.

J lost 5 bases, V lost 8 bases, and 9 bases had no gene match. The CDR3 length is 14 residues. Germline CDR1 and CDR2: MNHEY and SVGAGI. In the original workflow: Using reference gene primer amplification, nucleated cell counts were estimated. The repertoire was sequenced with immunoSEQ multiplex PCR; TCRdb's copy has only in-frame clones and lacks some. V, J and clone size are those of that table, while D and trimming were read from the DNA. Among around 99,000 clones listed, over 70% were seen once. This chain connects TRBV6-5 to TRBJ1-5; TRBD1 agrees at 7 bases. The receptor's source is a woman between 50 and 59 years old with acute or convalescent COVID-19. Specimen: peripheral blood. CDR3 loop: CASLTGDYYQPQHF. The CDR3 coding sequence is TGTGCCAGCCTCACAGGGGATTACTATCAGCCCCAGCATTTT.